This T cell receptor (beta chain) stems from a study of shared clonotypes between healthy human individuals. On the study more broadly: Three CD4 naive, three CD4 memory, two CD8 naive and one CD8 memory plate were used per donor. Study observations and caveats: The study found lower generation probabilities in non-shared clonotypes than in those shared by all four donors.

Here immunoSEQ multiplex PCR was the method, and the copy in TCRdb shows in-frame clones only, minus some. The sample shows 2,500,000 or so clones, approximately 90% of them seen only once. Germline assignment: CDR1 SGDLS and CDR2 YYNGEE. V gave up 4 bases and J gave up 5 bases, with 21 bases separating them. This CDR3 comprises 17 residues. As to this clone: Its antigen is currently unknown.

The rearrangement uses TRBV9 and TRBJ2-2; D may be TRBD1 (5 bases). This TCR was recovered from a man younger than 30 in good health. Some clones in this sample may be carry-over from other donors' samples. Material for sequencing was naive CD4+ T cells from PBMCs. Subset in this sample: CD45RA+ positively selected. CDR3 sequence (DNA): TGTGCCAGCAGCCAAGGATGGGGCAGGGTAGGGACCGGGGAGCTGTTTTTT. Protein sequence: CASSQGWGRVGTGELFF.